This entry is about one TCR beta chain. The data stem from a study of lymphopenia after photon versus proton radiotherapy. The table came from immunoSEQ multiplex PCR; TCRdb's copy has only in-frame clones and leaves some out. The repertoire holds about 20,000 clones, with about 83% as singletons. In germline, CDR1 is MGHRA, CDR2 YSYEKL. Trimming cost V 4 bases and J 2 bases, with 15 bases left between them. This CDR3 has 15 residues. V gene TRBV4-1 combines with J gene TRBJ2-7, with D tentatively TRBD1 (6 bases). The source of this sequence is a woman in her forties or fifties with pancreatic cancer. The sample in question was peripheral blood, obtained from a patient treated with photon-based radiotherapy. Here the CDR3 reads CASSPKEEGAYEQYF. The CDR3 coding sequence is TGCGCCAGCAGCCCCAAGGAAGAGGGGGCCTACGAGCAGTACTTC.